What follows are 22 T cell receptor beta chains derived from one specimen sequenced in a study of T cells in tuberculosis. Time point defined: new active TB diagnosis, blood taken before or within 7 days of starting treatment. Measured with immunoSEQ multiplex PCR; TCRdb has only the in-frame clones, and not every one. The data show 47,000 or so clones, more than 90% seen once. Sequences were derived from PBMCs, sampled at tuberculosis diagnosis. The receptors derive from an adult with tuberculosis.

The V gene is TRBV11-3, the J gene TRBJ2-1, with 9 nucleotides matching TRBD2. The CDR3 spans 15 residues. Germline V gene data show CDR1 as SGHNT and CDR2 as YENEEA. After removal of 0 bases from V and 5 bases from J, the junction contained 2 bases not matched to a gene. The CDR3: CASSLESSGNNEQFF. The CDR3 region has the DNA TGTGCCAGCAGCTTAGAATCTAGCGGGAACAATGAGCAGTTCTTC.

The rearrangement links TRBV30 to TRBJ1-3, with a tentative D call TRBD1 (6 bases). The V end lost 5 bases, the J end lost 4 bases, and 15 bases lay between the germline ends. The germline gives CDR1 GTSNPN, CDR2 SVGIG (reference sequence). This CDR3 is built from 14 residues. In nucleotides, the CDR3 is TGTGCCTGGGGGGGCCGGAGGACCGGAAACACCATATATTTT. It specifies CAWGGRRTGNTIYF.

This chain links TRBV5-1 with TRBJ1-2; 7 nucleotides align to TRBD1. The CDR3 sequence is 15 residues long. J lost 3 bases, V lost 4 bases, and 9 bases had no gene match. Germline lookup yields CDR1 SGHRS and CDR2 YFSETQ. CDR3 amino acids: CASSETGDPHYGYTF. The CDR3 region has the DNA TGCGCCAGCAGCGAAACAGGGGACCCCCACTATGGCTACACCTTC. Full variable domain (missing parts from reference TRBV5-1 and TRBJ1-2): KAGVTQTPRYLIKTRGQQVTLSCSPISGHRSVSWYQQTPGQGLQFLFEYFSETQRNKGNFPGRFSGRQFSNSRSEMNVSTLELGDSALYLCASSETGDPHYGYTFGSGTRLTVV.

This chain connects TRBV5-1 to TRBJ2-5; D unresolved. V lost 5 bases and J 7 bases, leaving 9 bases between the germline ends. Germline CDR1 reads SGHRS; CDR2 reads YFSETQ. CDR3 length: 11 amino acids. The CDR3 spells CASSPGGTQYF. CDR3 sequence (DNA): TGCGCCAGCAGTCCCGGTGGGACCCAGTACTTC. The variable domain in full, with the rest retrieved from reference TRBV5-1 and TRBJ2-5, is KAGVTQTPRYLIKTRGQQVTLSCSPISGHRSVSWYQQTPGQGLQFLFEYFSETQRNKGNFPGRFSGRQFSNSRSEMNVSTLELGDSALYLCASSPGGTQYFGPGTRLLVL.

This chain uses TRBV30 with TRBJ1-2, with no clear D. Trimming pared 5 bases from V and 4 bases from J, leaving 8 bases between. The CDR3 runs 11 residues. Germline CDR1 is GTSNPN and CDR2 is SVGIG (reference sequence). The CDR3 DNA is TGTGCCTGGGACTGGGTCTATGGCTACACCTTC. It translates to CAWDWVYGYTF.

This rearrangement joins TRBV11-2 to TRBJ1-1; D is unclear. CDR3 length: 16 residues. CDR1 and CDR2 from the germline V gene are SGHAT and FQNNGV. V lost 2 bases to trimming and J lost 2 bases, with 15 bases between them. The CDR3 reads CASSLFAASLNTEAFF. The CDR3 bases are TGTGCCAGCAGCTTATTTGCGGCGAGTCTCAACACTGAAGCTTTCTTT. Variable domain in full (rest from reference TRBV11-2 and TRBJ1-1): EAGVAQSPRYKIIEKRQSVAFWCNPISGHATLYWYQQILGQGPKLLIQFQNNGVVDDSQLPKDRFSAERLKGVDSTLKIQPAKLEDSAVYLCASSLFAASLNTEAFFGQGTRLTVV.

The chain links TRBV5-3 to TRBJ1-1; 9 positions match TRBD1. TRBV5-3 is flagged as an ORF with uncertain function. The V and J ends lost 3 bases and 0 bases, in that order; junction bases with no gene match: 9. The CDR3 is 17 amino acids. The CDR3 spells CARSCRTGATMNTEAFF. As DNA, the CDR3 is TGTGCCAGAAGCTGCCGGACAGGGGCGACGATGAACACTGAAGCTTTCTTT.

This clone was recorded only once. This chain connects TRBV10-3 to TRBJ2-3, with 10 bases that match TRBD2. Germline V gene sequence: CDR1 ENHRY, CDR2 SYGVKD. V was clipped by 2 bases and J by 5 bases; unmatched bases: 10. The CDR3 consists of 17 residues. The CDR3 loop is CAISETLPSGRGDTQYF. CDR3 DNA: TGTGCCATCAGTGAGACTCTTCCGAGCGGGAGGGGAGATACGCAGTATTTT.

The chain links TRBV6-5 to TRBJ2-2; 7 bases are shared with TRBD2. The germline CDR1 and CDR2 sequences are MNHEY and SVGAGI. V trimming: 0 bases; J trimming: 10 bases; junction bases outside the gene matches: 2. The CDR3 extends over 13 amino acids. CDR3: CASSYSRGSELFF. CDR3 DNA: TGTGCCAGCAGTTACTCGCGGGGGTCGGAGCTGTTTTTT.

The chain combines TRBV7-6 with TRBJ2-7; 9 bases are shared with TRBD2. V trimming: 1 base; J trimming: 2 bases; junction bases outside the gene matches: 9. Germline assignment: CDR1 SGHVS and CDR2 FNYEAQ. The CDR3 runs 17 residues. The CDR3: CASSLEGGLAGPYEQYF. The CDR3 region has the DNA TGTGCCAGCAGCTTAGAGGGGGGGCTAGCGGGGCCCTACGAGCAGTACTTC.

This chain joins TRBV15 and TRBJ2-6, with TRBD1 matching over 7 bases. Trimming took 1 base from V and 0 from J; bases not matched to a gene: 12. Germline V gene sequence: CDR1 LNHNV, CDR2 YYDKDF (reference sequence). The CDR3 is 20 residues long. The CDR3 DNA is TGTGCCACCAGCAGAGCTTTACGGGACAGCGAGACCTCTGGGGCCAACGTCCTGACTTTC. It encodes CATSRALRDSETSGANVLTF. Full variable domain (rest looked up from reference TRBV15 and TRBJ2-6): DAMVIQNPRYQVTQFGKPVTLSCSQTLNHNVMYWYQQKSSQAPKLLFHYYDKDFNNEADTPDNFQSRRPNTSFCFLDIRSPGLGDTAMYLCATSRALRDSETSGANVLTFGAGSRLTVL.

The chain combines TRBV10-3 with TRBJ2-7; 7 bases are a match to TRBD1. This CDR3 region has 16 residues. Germline CDR1 and CDR2: ENHRY and SYGVKD. Unmatched junction bases numbered 13, after V lost 8 bases and J lost 0 bases. As DNA, the CDR3 is TGTGCCATCTCTGGGACAGAGAGCGCTCTCTCCTACGAGCAGTACTTC. It yields the protein CAISGTESALSYEQYF.

J is TRBJ2-2 and V is TRBV7-2, with a tentative D call TRBD2 (6 bases). Germline-derived CDR1 and CDR2 are SGHTA and FQGNSA. The CDR3 is made up of 13 amino acids. The V end was cut by 8 bases, the J end by 5 bases, with 12 bases between. DNA of the CDR3: TGTGCCAGCGGGGGGAGTACTACCGGGGAGCTGTTTTTT. Translating gives CASGGSTTGELFF.

The V gene is TRBV18, the J gene TRBJ1-1, with TRBD1 identical over 8 bases. Trimming removed 3 bases from V and 4 bases from J; junction bases left unmatched: 4. The CDR3 contains 14 residues. CDR1 and CDR2 from the germline V gene are KGHSH and LQKENI. Here the CDR3 reads CASSPKTGGTEAFF. The CDR3 DNA sequence: TGTGCCAGCTCACCCAAAACAGGGGGCACTGAAGCTTTCTTT. Supplemented by reference TRBV18 and TRBJ1-1, the full variable domain reads NAGVMQNPRHLVRRRGQEARLRCSPMKGHSHVYWYRQLPEEGLKFMVYLQKENIIDESGMPKERFSAEFPKEGPSILRIQQVVRGDSAAYFCASSPKTGGTEAFFGQGTRLTVV.

This sequence joins TRBV30 and TRBJ2-7; tentative D call: TRBD2 (5 bases). Germline values: CDR1 GTSNPN, CDR2 SVGIG (reference sequence). This CDR3 spans 13 amino acids. Trimming stripped 5 bases from V and 0 bases from J, with 11 bases between. CDR3 protein: CAWARRGSYEQYF. The CDR3, as DNA: TGTGCCTGGGCCCGTCGGGGCTCCTACGAGCAGTACTTC.

The chain employs TRBV7-2 and TRBJ2-3; 9 bases align to TRBD2. After removal of 1 base from V and 3 bases from J, the junction contained 8 bases not matched to a gene. The V gene's germline CDR1 is SGHTA and CDR2 FQGNSA. The CDR3 is 17 amino acids. The CDR3: CASSLDLGLANTDTQYF. DNA for the CDR3: TGTGCCAGCAGCTTAGACTTAGGACTAGCGAATACAGATACGCAGTATTTT.

The rearrangement links TRBV28 to TRBJ2-7; D uncertain. This CDR3 comprises 11 residues. Between the trimmed V and J ends, which lost 5 bases and 3 bases, there was a span of 5 bases. From germline, CDR1 is MDHEN and CDR2 SYDVKM. CDR3 amino acids: CASSNYYEQYF. CDR3 bases: TGTGCCAGCAGTAATTACTACGAGCAGTACTTC.

J is TRBJ2-1 and V is TRBV7-9; 8 positions agree with TRBD2. V was clipped by 5 bases and J by 2 bases; unmatched bases: 2. CDR1 SEHNR and CDR2 FQNEAQ come from the germline V gene (reference sequence). The length of the CDR3 is 14 residues. The chain's CDR3 is CASSRAGAYNEQFF. The CDR3 DNA is TGTGCCAGCAGCCGAGCGGGAGCCTACAATGAGCAGTTCTTC.

V gene TRBV19 combines with J gene TRBJ1-1; TRBD1 might be the D (5 bases). Germline loops: CDR1 LNHDA, CDR2 SQIVND (reference sequence). The V end lost 1 base, the J end lost 1 base, and 10 bases lay between the germline ends. The CDR3 runs to 15 residues. The CDR3 bases are TGTGCCAGTAGTATAGCAAGGGGCACGAACACTGAAGCTTTCTTT. This codes for CASSIARGTNTEAFF.

V gene TRBV2 combines with J gene TRBJ2-7, with D possibly TRBD2 on 6 matching bases. This CDR3 has 14 residues. Per the germline V gene, CDR1 is SNHLY and CDR2 is FYNNEI. V shed 6 bases and J shed 2 bases, with 14 bases lying between them. The CDR3 coding sequence is TGTGCCAGCAGATCAGGAGGGATACCCTACGAGCAGTACTTC. Translating gives CASRSGGIPYEQYF.

The V gene is TRBV2, the J gene TRBJ1-1, with D uncertain. This CDR3 spans 13 amino acids. Trimming stripped 3 bases from V and 1 base from J, with 6 bases between. Germline CDR1 is SNHLY and CDR2 is FYNNEI. Here the CDR3 DNA reads TGTGCCAGCAGTGAGCGGGGGAACACTGAAGCTTTCTTT. Its translation is CASSERGNTEAFF. Full variable domain (missing parts from reference TRBV2 and TRBJ1-1): EPEVTQTPSHQVTQMGQEVILRCVPISNHLYFYWYRQILGQKVEFLVSFYNNEISEKSEIFDDQFSVERPDGSNFTLKIRSTKLEDSAMYFCASSERGNTEAFFGQGTRLTVV.

The chain couples TRBV27 to TRBJ2-3; a weak D match, TRBD1 (6 bases). V lost 4 bases and J lost 2, with 19 bases in between. This CDR3 comprises 17 residues. Germline assignment: CDR1 MNHEY and CDR2 SMNVEV (reference sequence). CDR3 residues: CASSSPIRDRTTDTQYF. The DNA for the CDR3 is TGTGCCAGCAGTTCCCCCATTAGAGACAGGACCACAGATACGCAGTATTTT.